This T cell receptor (beta chain) was captured in a study of shared clonotypes between healthy human individuals. Study in general: A couple of women and a few men aged 18 to 49 served as donors. Study-level results: Larger estimated richness was generally seen in naive subsets than in memory subsets.

Several immunoSEQ plates received, in even portions, the genomic DNA of each subset. Produced via immunoSEQ multiplex PCR; TCRdb's table is partial and in-frame only. The sample yields about 2.1 million clones, just under 95% seen once. A word on this clone: The antigen is not known.

Naivety among CD8 cells was defined by CD45RO negativity and positive CCR7 selection, thereby excluding terminally differentiated effector memory CD45RA+ cells. The V gene's germline CDR1 is LGHNA and CDR2 YSLEER. The CDR3 spans 16 residues. V dropped 0 bases and J dropped 1 base, with 9 bases sitting between them. The V and J genes are TRBV4-3 and TRBJ2-2; D may be TRBD1 (6 bases). Sequenced material: naive CD8+ T cells from PBMCs. This TCR derives from a young man in good health. Some clones in this sample may be carry-over from other donors' samples. The CDR3 region is CASSQEGGLNTGELFF. The CDR3 bases are TGCGCCAGCAGCCAAGAAGGGGGTTTGAACACCGGGGAGCTGTTTTTT.